A single T cell receptor (beta chain) is shown here with its context. The V gene's germline CDR1 is LNHDA and CDR2 SQIVND (reference sequence). Trimming at V came to 1 base and at J to 4 bases, leaving 2 bases not matched to a gene. The CDR3 contains 14 residues. Source study methods: Amplified reference gene primers provided the basis for estimating nucleated cell counts. Method: immunoSEQ multiplex PCR; TCRdb's copy keeps in-frame clones and lacks some. The D gene and trimming were derived from the DNA, and the V and J assignments and clone size from that table. The sample shows over 200,000 clones, roughly 88% of them seen only once. This entry is derived from a study of blood T cell repertoires in COVID-19. Study-level information: The origin of the acute and convalescent COVID-19 samples was the United States, Italy and Spain.

The rearrangement joins TRBV19 to TRBJ1-1; 8 nucleotides line up with TRBD1. The material sequenced was peripheral blood. This sequence originates from a man aged 35-49 years with acute or convalescent COVID-19. As DNA, the CDR3 is TGTGCCAGTAGTATAGCCCAGGGGGCCACTGAAGCTTTCTTT. Translating gives CASSIAQGATEAFF.